This T cell receptor beta chain was captured in a study of CXCR3-negative and CXCR3-positive naive CD8 T cells (dated by TCRdb to between 2018 and 2021). General notes on the study: About 150 million TRB reads were obtained in total, roughly 1.5 +/- 0.3 million reads per library. Diversity and physicochemical repertoire analyses covered 11 donors pooled from two independent experiments. The TRBV-TRBJ cluster analysis covered naive subsets from 5 donors and memory cells from 3 donors. General conclusions and limits of the study: Because CXCR3 expression was partially decreased after cryopreservation, freshly isolated PBMCs were used for most assays. TRB CDR3s from CXCR3-positive naive cells showed higher hydrophobicity (lower Kidera factor 4), lower energy, and higher strength and volume indices than CXCR3-negative naive cells. Because surface CD5, which has been linked to self-reactivity in mice, was comparable between naive subsets, TCR interaction strength was also inferred from TRB CDR3 physicochemical properties. Similar TRBV-TRBJ usage was shown by naive CXCR3-negative and CXCR3-positive cells from the same donor, whereas distinct patterns were shown by memory cells. Both naive subsets had comparably high repertoire diversity, while memory CD8+ T cells had much lower repertoire diversity.

The sequencer listed for this sample is NextSeq 550. The Human TCR Profiling Kit (MiLaboratory) was used to prepare UMI-labeled 5' RACE TRB cDNA libraries. The full amount of extracted RNA was used for cDNA synthesis, and the full amount of resulting cDNA was used for PCR amplification. Libraries were prepared in parallel with an identical number of PCR cycles. Under the source paper's analysis protocol: About 53,000 +/- 9,400 unique UMI-labeled TRB cDNA molecules per library were extracted with MIGEC and MiXCR, with at least two reads per UMI required. Each library averaged about 40,000 +/- 10,000 functional in-frame TRB CDR3 nucleotide clonotypes without stop codons. After downsampling to 5000 UMI-labeled TRB molecules per sample, diversity metrics such as normalized Shannon-Wiener and Chao1 were calculated in VDJtools. Clonotype-size-weighted physicochemical properties of the central five CDR3 residues (interaction energy, strength, volume and Kidera factor 4) were computed in VDJtools. TCRdb reprocessed the reads and assigns one entry to each CDR3 protein sequence, leaving out DNA. In this record, the V and J calls reflect TCRdb's handling and not the investigators' own analysis. This sample's table lists about 53,000 distinct CDR3 sequences. Approximately 0.52% of the sample is in the top ten clones.

Turning to this clonotype: The antigen this receptor binds is unknown.

Each CD8+ T cell subset was flow-sorted in triplicate, with under 350,000 cells per subset placed directly into RLT lysis buffer. To keep memory contaminants out, a stringent definition of naive CD8+ T cells was applied: CD45RO-CCR7+CD27+CD95-. Using standard density gradient centrifugation, peripheral blood mononuclear cells were isolated from buffy coats. A FACSAria III was used to flow-sort naive CXCR3-negative and CXCR3-positive CD8+ T cells. Total RNA was extracted from sorted cells with an RNeasy Mini Kit. This clonotype originated in a human donor in good health. Some clones in this sample may be carry-over from other donors' samples. The specimen was naive CXCR3+ CD8+ T cells from blood. The cell subset or site label, as the study defines it: CD45RO-CCR7+CD27+CD95- naive CD8+ T cells expressing CXCR3 (TNR3+).

The CDR3 region: CASSLGIWGSGTGELFF. The chain is encoded by TRBV5-1 joined to TRBJ2-2; TCRdb outputs TRBD1, but without DNA this stays unchecked. The germline V gene gives CDR1 as SGHRS and CDR2 as YFSETQ. The CDR3 has 17 amino acids, counting the end cysteine and phenylalanine. No DNA was logged.